A selection of T cell receptor beta chains follows, all from one sample in a study of control samples from healthy donors and cancer patients. Generated by immunoSEQ multiplex PCR, the TCRdb table keeps only in-frame clones and is missing some. The data contain about 26,000 clones, roughly 85% of them seen just once; the ten biggest clones take up about 6.7%. Material: PBMCs. The origin of the receptors is a woman aged 60-70 years with head and neck cancer. The CDR3 runs from the conserved cysteine through the conserved F or W.

CDR3	V
CASSQEELAGTSGELFF	TRBV4-1
CATSDRMRDRGNTDTQYF	TRBV24-1
CASDRGRSTEAFF	TRBV2
CASSETQGTGETQYF	TRBV11-2
CASSRGYEQYF	TRBV5-6
CASSLLPLNMNTEAFF	TRBV11-1
CASSLELGESNEQFF	TRBV11-1
CASSLAGLASRETQYF	TRBV7-9
CASSSGTHNEQFF	TRBV6-5
CASSLSRLGTEAFF	TRBV11-3
CASSRRTSGTKDTQYF	TRBV7-8
CASSESWDGTYEQYF	TRBV25-1
CASSLEGEKLFF	TRBV3-1/TRBV3-2
CASSLTGEAYEQYF	TRBV5-1
CASSPRTGDKNIQYF	TRBV7-2
CAISVTDENTEAFF	TRBV10-3
CASSLDRTEAFF	TRBV11-3
CASSYTGDEQYF	TRBV6-5
CASSDGQGANEQYF	TRBV6-2/TRBV6-3
CASSELTGYLQETQYF	TRBV25-1
CASSRSTGSNQPQHF	TRBV7-2
CAWGQATNEKLFF	TRBV30
CASSWVITEAFF	TRBV5-5
CASRGTGVPGGYGYTF	TRBV27
CASIRDRGRDTEAFF	TRBV6-5
CASSMDGHNEKLFF	TRBV19
CASTPGQGAEAFF	TRBV3-1/TRBV3-2
CASSPGDSYEQYF	TRBV5-1
CASSPWTSGEETQYF	TRBV5-1
CASSWSGTGGTDTQYF	TRBV7-6
CASGGTGYEQYF	TRBV6-6
CASSPEAARNTEAFF	TRBV18
CASSQGQGFTEAFF	TRBV18
CASSEGDYPQFF	TRBV10-1
CASSSGGAGGMNEQFF	TRBV19
CASSFLSGTDTQYF	TRBV28
CASSPGQLAGGFETQYF	TRBV5-1
CASSARDREVEGYGYTF	TRBV9
CASSPGLLVRNEQFF	TRBV7-9
CASSFGRGGKSSGNTIYF	TRBV7-9
CASSQDTDTQYF	TRBV4-1
CASSYLKLGAYEQYF	TRBV6-2/TRBV6-3
CASSAREAQETQYF	TRBV2